This entry concerns a single T cell receptor (beta chain). Its antigen is still unknown. Per-nucleotide qualities are absent, and no much larger clonotype sits a single base away. The sample originates from a study of blood T cell repertoires in COVID-19 (dated by TCRdb to the early 2020s). The study in broad terms: Collaborator samples came from the United States, Italy and Spain and covered acute and convalescent phases of COVID-19. The prospective study material was composed of cDNA or gDNA derived from T cells, B-cell-depleted T cells, or PBMCs. Subjects who had been exposed to COVID-19, were actively infected with it, or had recovered from it provided the deeply sampled blood TCRbeta repertoires that made up the dataset. A freely available public database, intended as a resource for researchers studying the immune response to SARS-CoV-2, is where the repertoires were released. Samples came from the ongoing ImmuneRACE study (first 160 participants) plus 1,254 subjects from 6 global collaborators. Nearly every sample came with metadata listing a de-identified subject ID, COVID-19 status, age in years and sex. Where HLA class I and class II types were available, the types were taken from metadata supplied by the sample provider, not from assay-based typing. Findings and caveats that apply to the study as a whole: The quantity of clinical and demographic metadata differed by source and by participant and was supplied without curation.

Whole blood was collected in K2EDTA tubes by collaborating institutions according to the institutions' own protocols. Collaborator samples were shipped for TCRbeta analysis as frozen whole blood, isolated PBMCs, or DNA extracted from either sample type. TCRbeta CDR3 regions were amplified from genomic DNA using the immunoSEQ Assay, a bias-controlled multiplex PCR. Per the original workflow: The number of nucleated cells in each sample was estimated from the amplification of reference gene primers within the assay. To quantify the absolute abundance of each unique TCRbeta CDR3 rearrangement, sequence reads were collapsed and filtered. For each sample, productive Simpson clonality was calculated as the square root of Simpson's diversity index over productive rearrangements. The clones in this table, taken by TCRdb from immuneACCESS, are in-frame only. Not every clone is retained; where verified, under half of the shortfall comes from an unresolved V gene, and the cause of the rest is unknown. Clone size and V and J calls were adopted from that table, with D and trimming inferred from the DNA. This sample is represented by about 360,000 clones; around 87% of them were singletons. Over 2.5% of the sample is in the top ten clones.

V drops 7 bases and J drops 6 bases, leaving 17 bases in between. Inclusive of the bounding cysteine and phenylalanine, the CDR3 is 14 residues long. Only CDR3 DNA is held: 42 bases, read in frame from base 1. CDR1 is given as SGHKS and CDR2 as YYEKEE, both from the germline V gene (reference sequence). The V and J genes are TRBV5-5 and TRBJ2-4; a weak D assignment points to TRBD2 (6 bases agree). This receptor was obtained from a human donor in a cohort sampled during active COVID-19. Sequencing used peripheral blood. The bases are TGTGCCAGCCGAGGCGGAAGGAGGGGAAACATTCAGTACTTC. It translates to CASRGGRRGNIQYF. The full variable domain, completed from the reference TRBV5-5 and TRBJ2-4 proteins outside the CDR3, reads DAGVTQSPTHLIKTRGQQVTLRCSPISGHKSVSWYQQVLGQGPQFIFQYYEKEERGRGNFPDRFSARQFPNYSSELNVNALLLGDSALYLCASRGGRRGNIQYFGAGTRLSVL.